Below, one T cell receptor (beta chain) is given with its context. Its antigen is unidentified. The trim removed 1 base at V and 8 bases at J, leaving 2 bases unmatched. Germline CDR1 KGHSH, CDR2 LQKENI. The CDR3 is 13 residues long. Treatment in this sample: oral pan-JAK inhibitor, 5-10 mg twice daily. This sample was taken from a study of CD8+ T cells in alopecia areata. Study-level points and caveats: Scalp and blood retained many expanded lesional clones during tofacitinib.

As the sequencing template, cDNA was produced by extracting RNA and reverse transcribing it. Some clones are missing from TCRdb's copy, which holds only in-frame ones; the method was immunoSEQ multiplex PCR. The repertoire holds some 200,000 clones, roughly three fifths seen once, with roughly 3.3% in the top ten. The V and J genes are TRBV18 and TRBJ2-4; 7 positions agree with TRBD2. Sequencing was performed on CD4+ T cells sorted from blood, taken at week 4, from a patient treated with tofacitinib. This receptor was obtained from a human donor with alopecia areata. The CDR3 loop reads CASSPRAGDIQYF. CDR3 nucleotide sequence: TGTGCCAGCTCACCACGGGCGGGAGACATTCAGTACTTC.